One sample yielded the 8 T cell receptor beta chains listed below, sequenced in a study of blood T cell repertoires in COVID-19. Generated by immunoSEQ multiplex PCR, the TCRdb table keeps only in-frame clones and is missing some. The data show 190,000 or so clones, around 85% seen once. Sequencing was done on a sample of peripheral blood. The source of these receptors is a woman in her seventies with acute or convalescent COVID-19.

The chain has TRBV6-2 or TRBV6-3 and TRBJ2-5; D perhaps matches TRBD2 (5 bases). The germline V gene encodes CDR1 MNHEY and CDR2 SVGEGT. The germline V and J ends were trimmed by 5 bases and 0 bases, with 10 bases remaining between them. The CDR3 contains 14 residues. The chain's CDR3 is CASSTERNQETQYF. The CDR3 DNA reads TGTGCCAGCAGTACAGAGCGGAACCAAGAGACCCAGTACTTC.

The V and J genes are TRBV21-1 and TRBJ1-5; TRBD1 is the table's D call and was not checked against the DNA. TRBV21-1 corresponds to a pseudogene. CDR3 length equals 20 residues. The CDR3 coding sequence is TGTGCCAGCAGCACAAGAGGTTATCGGGACAAGACAGGGGATAATCAGCCCCAGCATTTT. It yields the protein CASSTRGYRDKTGDNQPQHF.

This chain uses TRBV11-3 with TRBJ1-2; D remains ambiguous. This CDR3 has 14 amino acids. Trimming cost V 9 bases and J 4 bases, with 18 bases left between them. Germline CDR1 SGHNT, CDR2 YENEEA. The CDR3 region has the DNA TGTGCCAGTAGTCCGGGAGGCGCGGTCTATGGCTACACCTTC. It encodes CASSPGGAVYGYTF.

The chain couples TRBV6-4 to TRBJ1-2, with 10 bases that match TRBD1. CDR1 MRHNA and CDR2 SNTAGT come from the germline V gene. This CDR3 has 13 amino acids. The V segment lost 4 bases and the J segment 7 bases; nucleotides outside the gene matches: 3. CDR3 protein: CASSAGQGVGYTF. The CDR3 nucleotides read TGTGCCAGCAGTGCAGGACAGGGGGTTGGCTACACCTTC.

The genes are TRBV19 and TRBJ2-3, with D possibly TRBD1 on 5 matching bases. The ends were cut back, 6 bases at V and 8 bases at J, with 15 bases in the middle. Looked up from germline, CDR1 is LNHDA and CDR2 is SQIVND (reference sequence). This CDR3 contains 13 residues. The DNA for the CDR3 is TGTGCCAGTAGCGACAGATTTGTGGTTACGCAGTATTTT. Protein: CASSDRFVVTQYF.

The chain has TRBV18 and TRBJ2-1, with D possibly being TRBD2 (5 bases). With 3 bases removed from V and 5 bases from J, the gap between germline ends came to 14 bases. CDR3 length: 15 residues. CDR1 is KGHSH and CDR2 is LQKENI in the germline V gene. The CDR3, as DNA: TGTGCCAGCTCACCCTCCGGGGTCTACAACAATGAGCAGTTCTTC. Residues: CASSPSGVYNNEQFF. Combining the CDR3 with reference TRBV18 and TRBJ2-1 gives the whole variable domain NAGVMQNPRHLVRRRGQEARLRCSPMKGHSHVYWYRQLPEEGLKFMVYLQKENIIDESGMPKERFSAEFPKEGPSILRIQQVVRGDSAAYFCASSPSGVYNNEQFFGPGTRLTVL.

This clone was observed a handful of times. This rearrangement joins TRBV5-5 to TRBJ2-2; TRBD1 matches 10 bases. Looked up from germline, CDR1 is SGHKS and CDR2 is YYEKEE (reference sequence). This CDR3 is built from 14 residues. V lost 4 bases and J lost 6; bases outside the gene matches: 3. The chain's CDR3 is CASSAGQGAGELFF. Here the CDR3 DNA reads TGTGCCAGCAGCGCAGGACAGGGGGCCGGGGAGCTGTTTTTT.

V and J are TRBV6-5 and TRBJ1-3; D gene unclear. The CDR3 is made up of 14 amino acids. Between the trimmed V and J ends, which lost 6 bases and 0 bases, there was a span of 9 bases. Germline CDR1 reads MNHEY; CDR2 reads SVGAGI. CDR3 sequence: CASRQTNSGNTIYF. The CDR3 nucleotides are TGTGCCAGCAGACAGACAAACTCTGGAAACACCATATATTTT.